This TCR beta chain is from a study of blood T cell repertoires in COVID-19. About the study: Samples representing acute and convalescent COVID-19 were sourced from the United States, Italy and Spain. In each case, the material was cDNA or gDNA derived from T cells, B-cell-depleted T cells, or PBMCs.

J was trimmed by 4 bases and V by 0 bases; bases with no gene match: 7. This CDR3 is 16 amino acids long. The V gene's germline CDR1 is MNHEY and CDR2 SMNVEV (reference sequence). The table came from immunoSEQ multiplex PCR; TCRdb's copy has only in-frame clones and leaves some out. The table lists 250,000 or so clones, 70% to 90% of them singletons, with more than 6.5% in the top ten. The chain carries TRBV27 and TRBJ1-2, with 8 bases fitting TRBD1. The specimen sequenced was peripheral blood. The sequence was obtained from a woman in her seventies with active or convalescent COVID-19. In DNA, the CDR3 is TGTGCCAGCAGTTTATCAGGGGGACAGGCGCTCTATGGCTACACCTTC. This codes for CASSLSGGQALYGYTF.